This TCR beta chain was sequenced for a study of blood T cells in healthy people across ages (dated by TCRdb to the mid-2010s). Turning to the overall study: In model experiments, template switching captured about one uniquely barcoded TCR beta cDNA molecule for every two T cells. Age-related changes in TCR beta repertoire diversity were measured in the study by deep sequencing normalized with unique cDNA molecular identifiers. Donors were grouped into four age groups: young (average 16 years), middle-aged (39), aged (roughly 62) and long-lived (around 80). To avoid experimental bias, donors of different ages were distributed randomly across sequencing lanes. For two donors (one aged 18 to 29 and one aged 80 or older), the study analyzed two additional independent replicas of 1 million unique cDNA reads from the same blood draw.

In the germline V gene, CDR1 corresponds to SGHTA and CDR2 to FQGNSA. The CDR3 numbers 18 residues from cysteine through phenylalanine. The kept DNA is CDR3 alone, 54 bases in frame from the first base. V is shortened by 1 base, J by 4 bases, and the region joining them spans 22 bases. The donors were a few dozen Caucasian individuals from Russia, aged roughly 6 to 100 years, who were systemically healthy. Each donor gave around 9 milliliters of peripheral blood, collected into EDTA-treated Vacutainer tubes. Ficoll-Paque density-gradient centrifugation was used to isolate PBMCs, with at least 7 million per sample. Total RNA was extracted from PBMCs with Trizol reagent, with at least 5.5 micrograms obtained per sample. For every donor, flow cytometry on a PBMC aliquot measured the percentage of naive CD45RAhigh/CD27high T cells. General findings and caveats noted by the study authors: Compared with the aged group, the long-lived group had more naive CD4+ T cells, fewer expanded clones and increased TCR diversity, a pattern suggesting age selection. Because the CMV infection status of the donors was unknown, age-related changes in expanded clonotypes may potentially have been confounded. A strong correlation was found between observed TCR beta diversity and the percentage of naive T cells measured by flow cytometry. Estimates of total diversity based on one million sequenced T cells were considered lower bounds and underestimates. Observed TCR beta diversity per million T cells fell roughly linearly with age, and a significant reduction was already apparent by age around 44. Because profiling used bulk unsorted PBMCs, naive and antigen-experienced compartments could not be compared conclusively.

This clonotype was seen once. The antigen this receptor binds is unknown. It has no much larger one-base neighbor in the sample; base qualities were not kept. The library was prepared using 5' RACE. A second PCR of roughly 6 to 11 cycles was performed with a sample-barcoded 5' primer and a J-beta primer mix. Each TCR beta cDNA molecule received a unique molecular identifier from a template-switch 5' adaptor carrying 12 random nucleotides. Each sample yielded at least 2.5 million CDR3-containing paired-end reads. First-strand cDNA was synthesized from all RNA with the Mint cDNA synthesis kit, primed by a TRBC-specific oligonucleotide. Following uracil-DNA glycosylase treatment, a first 18-cycle PCR with universal primers M1SS and BC2_uni_R was performed on all cDNA. In the source study's methods: Normalization of each sample was performed by random selection of 1 million high-quality reads, each carrying a distinct molecular identifier. Reads sharing molecular identifiers were discarded rather than binned into consensus sequences. MiTCR, set to a Q25 quality threshold and the strictest error-elimination algorithm, was used for CDR3 identification, clonotype clustering and error correction. A nonparametric unseen species model with Euler transformation was used to estimate a lower bound on total TCR beta diversity. The raw public reads went through TCRdb reprocessing: fastp at Q25, MiXCR clone calling, in-frame beta chains kept. Each CDR3 protein appears once, grouped with its most common genes and DNA. These V and J calls originate from TCRdb's pipeline instead of the authors' own analysis. The sample records approximately 1,700,000 distinct CDR3 sequences, 35% to 50% of which are singletons. Clones ranked in the top ten supply approximately 22% of the sample.

The rearrangement combines TRBV7-2 with TRBJ1-1, with the D segment identity uncertain. This clonotype originated in a human donor in good health. Material for sequencing was blood. The DNA sequence reads TGTGCCAGCAGCTTAGTGGCCCCTACTTCAGGTTTTTTCACTGAAGCTTTCTTT. The translation is CASSLVAPTSGFFTEAFF.